One T cell receptor beta chain is described in this entry. Base-call qualities are not available, and no considerably larger clone is one nucleotide away. This record belongs to a study of T cells in tuberculosis (dated by TCRdb to the late 2010s). For the study in its entirety: To characterize T cells specific for the mycobacterial lipid antigen glucose monomycolate (GMM), the study used CD1B tetramers together with high-throughput TCR immunosequencing.

The paper's findings and limits, for the study overall: The stringent sort gate may have missed T cells binding the CD1B-GMM tetramer with low affinity.

Taken from cysteine to phenylalanine, the CDR3 has 15 residues. The kept DNA is CDR3 alone, 45 bases in frame from the first base. Relative to germline, V is missing 1 base and J is missing 10 bases, with 7 bases of the junction outside any gene match. In the germline V gene, CDR1 corresponds to SGHRS and CDR2 to YFSETQ. PBMC were thawed, rested overnight, stained with a GMM-loaded CD1B tetramer, a Live/Dead dye and anti-CD3, and then sorted on a FACS Aria II. The CD1B tetramers were loaded with C32 glucose monomycolate that had been purified from Rhodococcus equi. PBMC used for tetramer sorting had been depleted of CD14-expressing monocytes for a separate study before cryopreservation. About 100,000 tetramer-negative cells were sorted from each donor and analyzed alongside the tetramer-positive cells. GMM-loaded CD1B tetramers were used to sort antigen-specific T cells from a handful of healthy South African adults.

Because TCR-alpha and TCR-beta chains were sequenced unpaired, no information on chain pairing was available. TCR libraries were generated with the immunoSEQ multiplex PCR assay, using TCR-beta and/or TCR-alpha/delta assays for each sample. The amplified TCR libraries were sequenced on the Illumina high-throughput platform. The study's processing was this. Clustering and dimensionality reduction relied on pairwise TCRdist distances among GMM-specific receptors from T cells that were either sorted ex vivo or expanded in vitro. Sequence motifs, defined by gene usage and CDR3 content, were tested for enrichment in tetramer-positive compared with tetramer-negative populations. TCRdb mirrors the immuneACCESS table, restricted to in-frame sequences. Some clones are absent from its copies; in checked studies, under half trace to an unresolved V gene, and the reason for the others is unknown. The V and J calls and clone size are taken from that table; D and trimming were inferred from the DNA. The sample profile shows 85,000 to 100,000 clones; about nine tenths of them were found once. The ten largest make up approximately 1.9% of the sample.

The origin of this receptor is an adult woman with latent tuberculosis. Material for sequencing was CD1b-GMM tetramer-negative cells sorted from PBMCs. Explained via the paper, the cell subset or site label denotes: T cells not binding CD1B-GMM tetramer, sorted from same donor. The chain was built from TRBV5-1 and TRBJ1-6; TRBD1 matches 8 bases in the middle. This receptor carries the CDR3 CASSLTRTGQSPLHF. The sequenced DNA is TGCGCCAGCAGCTTGACCCGGACAGGGCAATCACCCCTCCACTTT.